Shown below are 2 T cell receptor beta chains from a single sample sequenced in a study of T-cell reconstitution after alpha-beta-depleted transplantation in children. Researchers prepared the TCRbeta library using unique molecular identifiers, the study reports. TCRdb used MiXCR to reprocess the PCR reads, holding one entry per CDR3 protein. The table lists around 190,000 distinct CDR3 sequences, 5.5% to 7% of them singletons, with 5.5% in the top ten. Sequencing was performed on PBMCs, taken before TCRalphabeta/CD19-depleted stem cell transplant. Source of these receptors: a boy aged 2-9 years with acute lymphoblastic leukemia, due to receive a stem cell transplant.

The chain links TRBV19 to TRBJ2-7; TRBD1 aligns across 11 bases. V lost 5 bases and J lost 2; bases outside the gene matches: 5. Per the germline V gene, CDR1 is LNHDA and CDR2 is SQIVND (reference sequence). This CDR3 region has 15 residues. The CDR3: CASSPRDRGAYEQYF. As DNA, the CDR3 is TGTGCCAGTAGTCCCCGGGACAGGGGGGCCTACGAGCAGTACTTC.

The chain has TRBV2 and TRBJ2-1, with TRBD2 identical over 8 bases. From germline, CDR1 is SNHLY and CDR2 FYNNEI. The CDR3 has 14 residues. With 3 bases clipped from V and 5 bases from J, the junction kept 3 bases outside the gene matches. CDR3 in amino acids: CASSDGRANNEQFF. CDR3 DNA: TGTGCCAGCAGTGACGGGAGGGCCAACAATGAGCAGTTCTTC.